This T cell receptor (beta chain) was profiled in a study of CD8 T cells in ankylosing spondylitis. The CDR3 is made up of 14 amino acids. Germline loops: CDR1 KGHSH, CDR2 LQKENI. V was cut by 3 bases and J by 10 bases, with 16 bases left in between. Via MiXCR, TCRdb re-called the 5' RACE reads, giving one row per CDR3 protein. The table shows 200,000 to 250,000 distinct CDR3 sequences, with around 19% occurring only once. Study results and limitations: There was a TCR beta motif, made of several highly homologous variants, that appeared characteristic of ankylosing spondylitis blood.

This clonotype appeared a few times. Antigen unknown. The sample was blood, either unsorted or a sorted T cell fraction (not recorded which). The source of this sequence is a male donor with ankylosing spondylitis. The chain joins TRBV18 to TRBJ2-1; no firm D call. As DNA, the CDR3 is TGTGCCAGCTCACCCCCGAACTCCGGTGGGGAGCAGTTCTTC. This codes for CASSPPNSGGEQFF.